The 25 T cell receptor beta chains below all came from one sample that was sequenced in a study of blood T cell repertoires in COVID-19. Using immunoSEQ multiplex PCR, the repertoire was profiled, and TCRdb retains in-frame clones only, with some absent. Among 200,000 to 250,000 clones listed, about 90% were seen once. Sequencing input: PBMCs or T cells enriched from blood (not recorded which). These receptors came from a woman aged 30 to 39 who had been exposed to COVID-19.

This CDR3 is CATRVLDNYGYTF. Here the CDR3 DNA reads TGTGCCACCAGGGTGCTAGATAACTATGGCTACACCTTC. J is TRBJ1-2 and V is TRBV10-3; D is perhaps TRBD1 (5 bases). Trimming stripped 10 bases from V and 1 base from J, with 13 bases between. The CDR3 extends over 13 amino acids. The germline CDR1 and CDR2 sequences are ENHRY and SYGVKD.

The genes are TRBV30 and TRBJ1-1, with no clear D. CDR1 and CDR2 from the germline V gene are GTSNPN and SVGIG (reference sequence). The CDR3 has 13 residues. The V end lost 4 bases, the J end lost 4 bases, and 13 bases lay between the germline ends. The CDR3 is CAWTKGGFTEAFF. In DNA form, the CDR3 reads TGTGCCTGGACCAAAGGAGGATTCACTGAAGCTTTCTTT.

The rearrangement joins TRBV29-1 to TRBJ2-1; 9 positions agree with TRBD1. This CDR3 comprises 14 residues. Germline-derived CDR1 and CDR2 are SQVTM and ANQGSEA. The ends lost 4 bases at V and 4 bases at J; junction bases unmatched: 5. CDR3: CSVATGGIYNEQFF. The CDR3 DNA is TGCAGCGTTGCGACAGGGGGGATTTACAATGAGCAGTTCTTC.

V gene TRBV29-1 combines with J gene TRBJ2-1; TRBD2 matches 9 bases. Germline trimming cut 2 bases from V and 9 bases from J; bases unmatched to any gene: 2. Germline V gene sequence: CDR1 SQVTM, CDR2 ANQGSEA. The CDR3 has 12 residues. CDR3 coding DNA: TGCAGCGTTGAAACTAGCGGGCTTGAGCAGTTCTTC. This codes for CSVETSGLEQFF.

The chain links TRBV5-5 to TRBJ1-1; no firm D call. Trimming left V 6 bases short and J 0 bases short, with 9 bases between. The CDR3 covers 13 residues. CDR1 and CDR2 from the germline V gene are SGHKS and YYEKEE (reference sequence). The CDR3 sequence is CASTTAVNTEAFF. CDR3 DNA: TGTGCCAGCACCACAGCCGTGAACACTGAAGCTTTCTTT. Complete variable domain (other parts from reference TRBV5-5 and TRBJ1-1): DAGVTQSPTHLIKTRGQQVTLRCSPISGHKSVSWYQQVLGQGPQFIFQYYEKEERGRGNFPDRFSARQFPNYSSELNVNALLLGDSALYLCASTTAVNTEAFFGQGTRLTVV.

The J gene is TRBJ2-7, the V gene TRBV6-5, with 10 positions matching TRBD1. The CDR3 loop spans 15 amino acids. Germline V gives CDR1 MNHEY, CDR2 SVGAGI. V shed 6 bases, J shed 2 bases, and the junction held 7 bases outside the gene matches. The CDR3 loop is CASSLPDRGTYEQYF. The CDR3 region has the DNA TGTGCCAGCAGCCTCCCGGACAGGGGGACCTACGAGCAGTACTTC.

The J gene is TRBJ2-7, the V gene TRBV10-3; a possible D gene is TRBD2 (7 bases). This CDR3 has 15 amino acids. The V gene lost 6 bases and the J gene lost 3 bases, with 18 bases spanning the gap. Germline CDR1 and CDR2: ENHRY and SYGVKD. CDR3 amino acids: CAISNPRRGGYEQYF. CDR3 coding DNA: TGTGCCATCAGCAACCCCAGGAGGGGGGGCTACGAGCAGTACTTC.

V is TRBV5-1 and J is TRBJ2-2; 9 bases agree with TRBD2. CDR1 is SGHRS and CDR2 is YFSETQ in the germline V gene. The CDR3 length is 18 residues. V shed 2 bases and J 5 bases; nucleotides not matched to a gene: 13. The chain's CDR3 is CASSFALKVSGSTGELFF. As DNA, the CDR3 is TGCGCCAGCAGCTTTGCCCTGAAAGTTAGCGGGAGTACCGGGGAGCTGTTTTTT.

The chain recombines TRBV20-1 with TRBJ2-7; D is possibly TRBD1 (5 bases). The CDR3 is made up of 13 amino acids. V shed 3 bases and J shed 2 bases, with 11 bases lying between them. Germline lookup yields CDR1 DFQATT and CDR2 SNEGSKA (reference sequence). The CDR3 loop reads CSASRGRAYEQYF. The CDR3 DNA sequence: TGCAGTGCTAGTAGAGGCAGGGCCTACGAGCAGTACTTC.

The CDR3 DNA reads TGCAGCGTTGAAGGCCGGGTACCCTACGAGCAGTACTTC. It translates to CSVEGRVPYEQYF. The chain links TRBV29-1 to TRBJ2-7; D remains unclear. The CDR3 has 13 residues. Trimming took off 1 base at V and 2 bases at J, with 9 bases between the two ends. Germline CDR1 is SQVTM and CDR2 is ANQGSEA.

This chain connects TRBV11-2 to TRBJ2-1; TRBD1 might be the D (5 bases). Germline V gene lookup returns CDR1 SGHAT and CDR2 FQNNGV. V was shortened by 4 bases and J by 8 bases, with 12 bases between the two germline ends. The CDR3 is made up of 13 amino acids. In DNA, the CDR3 is TGTGCCAGCAGCTCAGGGCAGGGCTATGAGCAGTTCTTC. This gives the protein CASSSGQGYEQFF.

The J gene is TRBJ2-1, the V gene TRBV19; possibly TRBD1 for D (6 bases). This CDR3 is built from 16 residues. With 0 bases removed from V and 5 bases from J, the gap between germline ends came to 14 bases. The germline V gene encodes CDR1 LNHDA and CDR2 SQIVND (reference sequence). The CDR3 loop is CASSIDAGVSNNEQFF. The CDR3 bases are TGTGCCAGTAGTATAGATGCAGGGGTTTCCAACAATGAGCAGTTCTTC.

The chain combines TRBV6-5 with TRBJ2-7, with 9 bases identical to TRBD1. In germline, CDR1 is MNHEY, CDR2 SVGAGI. J lost 1 base, V lost 6 bases, and 7 bases had no gene match. The CDR3 spans 15 residues. Written as DNA, the CDR3 is TGTGCCAGCAGACAGCTGGGGACAGGGTCCTACGAGCAGTACTTC. It encodes CASRQLGTGSYEQYF.

The chain has TRBV6-6 and TRBJ2-2, with TRBD1 identical over 10 bases. J gave up 7 bases and V 5 bases, and 7 bases lay outside the gene matches. The CDR3 contains 15 residues. Germline V gene lookup returns CDR1 MNHNY and CDR2 SVGAGI (reference sequence). The CDR3 nucleotides are TGTGCCAGCAGTCTAAAGACAGGGGGCATCGGGGAGCTGTTTTTT. As protein: CASSLKTGGIGELFF.

This chain connects TRBV18 to TRBJ1-1, with 9 bases that match TRBD1. The J segment lost 5 bases and the V segment lost 3 bases, leaving 4 bases of the junction unmatched. The CDR3 is 14 amino acids. Germline CDR1 and CDR2: KGHSH and LQKENI. CDR3 coding DNA: TGTGCCAGCTCACCTACAGGGGGCGGAACTGAAGCTTTCTTT. This translates into CASSPTGGGTEAFF.

The J gene is TRBJ2-7, the V gene TRBV13, with 7 nucleotides matching TRBD2. The germline CDR1 and CDR2 sequences are PRHDT and FYEKMQ (reference sequence). Trimming took 3 bases from V and 3 from J; bases not matched to a gene: 5. This CDR3 is built from 14 residues. The CDR3: CASSFSGKNYEQYF. In DNA form, the CDR3 reads TGTGCCAGCAGCTTCAGCGGGAAGAACTACGAGCAGTACTTC.

With respect to this clone: In the same sample, other DNA sequences code for this CDR3. The chain links TRBV5-1 to TRBJ2-3; 7 bases match TRBD2. V gave up 0 bases and J gave up 3 bases; unmatched junction bases: 4. Germline V lookup: CDR1 SGHRS, CDR2 YFSETQ. The CDR3 runs to 15 residues. The CDR3 DNA reads as TGCGCCAGCAGCTTGGTAGGACTAGGTACAGATACGCAGTATTTT. Amino acid sequence: CASSLVGLGTDTQYF.

J is TRBJ2-2 and V is TRBV15; possible D gene TRBD1, 5 bases. The ends were cut back, 0 bases at V and 4 bases at J, with 15 bases in the middle. The CDR3 has 17 residues. Germline V gene data show CDR1 as LNHNV and CDR2 as YYDKDF (reference sequence). The CDR3 spells CATSRDPFRATTGELFF. The DNA of the CDR3 is TGTGCCACCAGCAGAGATCCATTCAGGGCGACCACCGGGGAGCTGTTTTTT.

The CDR3 nucleotides read TGTGCCAGCAGCCAAGATCCTCGCTATGGCTACACCTTC. Amino acid sequence: CASSQDPRYGYTF. This chain uses TRBV14 with TRBJ1-2; no clear D gene. The CDR3 length is 13 residues. With 0 bases removed from V and 4 bases from J, the gap between germline ends came to 6 bases. The germline CDR1 and CDR2 sequences are SGHDN and FVKESK. Filled out from reference TRBV14 and TRBJ1-2, the complete variable domain reads EAGVTQFPSHSVIEKGQTVTLRCDPISGHDNLYWYRRVMGKEIKFLLHFVKESKQDESGMPNNRFLAERTGGTYSTLKVQPAELEDSGVYFCASSQDPRYGYTFGSGTRLTVV.

The chain carries TRBV6-5 and TRBJ2-1, with D unresolved. The ends were cut back, 5 bases at V and 4 bases at J, with 15 bases in the middle. This CDR3 comprises 15 residues. The germline V gene encodes CDR1 MNHEY and CDR2 SVGAGI. The CDR3 DNA reads TGTGCCAGCAGTATTATTCGTCTGGAGTACAATGAGCAGTTCTTC. Encoded protein: CASSIIRLEYNEQFF.

This clone has only one observation. The rearrangement joins TRBV4-1 to TRBJ1-5, with a tentative D call TRBD1 (5 bases). The V gene lost 1 base and the J gene lost 0 bases, with 7 bases spanning the gap. Looked up from germline, CDR1 is MGHRA and CDR2 is YSYEKL. The CDR3 length is 15 residues. CDR3 amino acids: CASSQGRASNQPQHF. The CDR3 DNA sequence: TGCGCCAGCAGCCAAGGCAGGGCTAGCAATCAGCCCCAGCATTTT.

The V and J genes are TRBV2 and TRBJ1-2; TRBD1 is a possible D gene (6 bases). CDR1 is SNHLY, CDR2 FYNNEI, per germline. The CDR3 loop spans 16 amino acids. V shed 9 bases and J shed 0 bases, with 20 bases lying between them. CDR3 protein: CASSPDSRDPNYGYTF. DNA for the CDR3: TGTGCCAGTTCCCCGGACAGTAGGGATCCTAACTATGGCTACACCTTC.

The chain combines TRBV4-2 with TRBJ2-3; 8 bases map to TRBD2. J gave up 4 bases and V 5 bases, and 8 bases lay outside the gene matches. The germline CDR1 and CDR2 sequences are LGHNA and YNFKEQ. This CDR3 region has 15 residues. This chain's CDR3 is CASSLSGSMSDTQYF. In nucleotides, the CDR3 is TGTGCCAGCAGCTTAAGCGGGAGTATGTCAGATACGCAGTATTTT.

The chain employs TRBV11-2 and TRBJ2-1; D perhaps matches TRBD1 (6 bases). This CDR3 comprises 15 residues. The germline gives CDR1 SGHAT, CDR2 FQNNGV. The V end lost 6 bases, the J end lost 0 bases, and 12 bases lay between the germline ends. The CDR3 nucleotides are TGTGCCAGCAGAATAACAGGGCCCTCCTACAATGAGCAGTTCTTC. It specifies CASRITGPSYNEQFF.

The V gene is TRBV2, the J gene TRBJ2-3; no reliable D call. Germline V gene lookup returns CDR1 SNHLY and CDR2 FYNNEI. The CDR3 is made up of 11 amino acids. Trimming took off 5 bases at V and 2 bases at J, with 2 bases between the two ends. The CDR3, as DNA: TGTGCCAGCAGTTACACAGATACGCAGTATTTT. Protein: CASSYTDTQYF.